The sequence of this T cell receptor (beta chain) was determined in a study of control samples from healthy donors and cancer patients (TCRdb year 2020). The library was obtained by the immunoSEQ multiplex PCR assay. TCRdb stores this immuneACCESS table with in-frame sequences only. Part of the clones is absent; in the studies checked, under half of the shortfall reflects unresolved V genes, and no reason is known for the rest. The sample includes around 74,000 clones, with 85% to 95% observed a single time. In total, the top ten clones hold over 4.5% of the sample. A word on this clone: What this receptor recognizes is not known. No much larger clone is present one base from it, and per-base qualities are unavailable.

From its cysteine to its phenylalanine, the CDR3 spans 15 amino acids. Just CDR3 DNA is preserved here, 45 bases in frame from base 1. At the junction V is shortened by 6 bases and J by 4 bases; bases outside the gene matches: 8. The germline V gene specifies MNHEY as CDR1 and SVGEGT as CDR2. The sequence came from a woman aged 60 to 75 in good health. The rearrangement joined TRBV6-2 or TRBV6-3 to TRBJ2-1; 8 of the junction bases match TRBD1. Sequenced: blood. The DNA is TGTGCCAGCAGCCACAGACAGGGGTCGTACAATGAGCAGTTCTTC. Its protein is CASSHRQGSYNEQFF.